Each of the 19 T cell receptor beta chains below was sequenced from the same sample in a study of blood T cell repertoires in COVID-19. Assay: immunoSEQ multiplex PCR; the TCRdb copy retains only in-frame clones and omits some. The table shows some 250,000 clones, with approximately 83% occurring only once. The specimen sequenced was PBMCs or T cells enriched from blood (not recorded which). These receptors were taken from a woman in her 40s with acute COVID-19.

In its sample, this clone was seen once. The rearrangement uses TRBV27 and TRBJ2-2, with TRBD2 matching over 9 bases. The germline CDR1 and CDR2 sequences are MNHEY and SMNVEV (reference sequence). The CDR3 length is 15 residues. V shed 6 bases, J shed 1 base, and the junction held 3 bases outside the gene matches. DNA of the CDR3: TGTGCCAGCAGGCGGACTAGCGAGAACACCGGGGAGCTGTTTTTT. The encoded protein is CASRRTSENTGELFF.

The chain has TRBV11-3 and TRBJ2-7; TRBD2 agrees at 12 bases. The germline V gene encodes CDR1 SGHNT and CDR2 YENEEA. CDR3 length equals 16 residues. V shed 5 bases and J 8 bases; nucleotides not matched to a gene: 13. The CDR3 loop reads CASSPPTSGRTRQQYF. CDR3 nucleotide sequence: TGTGCCAGCAGCCCACCCACTAGCGGGAGGACCCGCCAGCAGTACTTC.

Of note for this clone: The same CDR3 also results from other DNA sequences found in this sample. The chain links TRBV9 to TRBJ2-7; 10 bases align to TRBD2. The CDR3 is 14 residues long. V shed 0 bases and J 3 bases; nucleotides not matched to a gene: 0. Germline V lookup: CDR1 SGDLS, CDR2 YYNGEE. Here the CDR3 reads CASSVASGSYEQYF. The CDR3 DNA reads TGTGCCAGCAGCGTAGCTAGCGGGAGCTACGAGCAGTACTTC.

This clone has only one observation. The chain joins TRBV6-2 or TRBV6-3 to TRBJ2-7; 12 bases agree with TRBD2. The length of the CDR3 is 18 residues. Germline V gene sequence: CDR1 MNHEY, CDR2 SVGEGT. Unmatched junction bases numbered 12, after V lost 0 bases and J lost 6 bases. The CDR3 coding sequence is TGTGCCAGCAGTTACTCTTCTAGCGGGAGGGCCGTCCTTCTCGAGCAGTACTTC. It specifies CASSYSSSGRAVLLEQYF.

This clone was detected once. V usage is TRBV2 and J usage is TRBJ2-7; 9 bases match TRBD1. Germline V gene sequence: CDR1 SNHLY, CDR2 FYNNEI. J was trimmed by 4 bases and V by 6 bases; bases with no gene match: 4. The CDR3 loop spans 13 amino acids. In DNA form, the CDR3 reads TGTGCCAGCAGGGACAGGGGTCGATACGAGCAGTACTTC. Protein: CASRDRGRYEQYF.

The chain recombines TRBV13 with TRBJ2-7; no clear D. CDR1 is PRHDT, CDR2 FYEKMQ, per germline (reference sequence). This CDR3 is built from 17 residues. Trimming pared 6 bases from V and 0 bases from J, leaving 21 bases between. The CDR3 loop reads CASSKRSQQYLSYEQYF. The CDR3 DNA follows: TGTGCCAGCAGTAAGAGAAGCCAACAGTACCTCTCCTACGAGCAGTACTTC.

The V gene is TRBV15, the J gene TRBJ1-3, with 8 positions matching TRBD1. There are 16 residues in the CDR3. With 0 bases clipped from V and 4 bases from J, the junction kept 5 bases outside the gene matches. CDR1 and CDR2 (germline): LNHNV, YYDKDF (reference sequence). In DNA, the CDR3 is TGTGCCACCAGCAGAGATCAGGGGGCCCGAGGAAACACCATATATTTT. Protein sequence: CATSRDQGARGNTIYF.

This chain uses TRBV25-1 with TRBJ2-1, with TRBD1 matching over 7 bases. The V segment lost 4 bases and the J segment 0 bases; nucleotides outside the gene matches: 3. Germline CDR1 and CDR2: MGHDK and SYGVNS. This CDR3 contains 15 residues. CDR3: CASSVGQSSYNEQFF. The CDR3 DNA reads TGTGCCAGCAGTGTGGGACAGAGCTCCTACAATGAGCAGTTCTTC.

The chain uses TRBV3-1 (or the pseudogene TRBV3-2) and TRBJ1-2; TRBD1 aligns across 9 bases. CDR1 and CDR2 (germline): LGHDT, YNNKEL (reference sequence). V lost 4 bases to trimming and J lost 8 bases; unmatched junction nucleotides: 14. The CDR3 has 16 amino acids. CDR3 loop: CASSPDSAWTGVGYTF. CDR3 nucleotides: TGTGCCAGCAGCCCCGACTCGGCTTGGACAGGGGTCGGCTACACCTTC.

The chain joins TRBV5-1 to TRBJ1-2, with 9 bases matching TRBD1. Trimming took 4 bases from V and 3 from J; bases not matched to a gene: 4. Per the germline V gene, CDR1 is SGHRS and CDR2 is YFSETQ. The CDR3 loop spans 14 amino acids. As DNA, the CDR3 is TGCGCCAGCAGCGAGGGACAGGGACACTATGGCTACACCTTC. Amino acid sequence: CASSEGQGHYGYTF.

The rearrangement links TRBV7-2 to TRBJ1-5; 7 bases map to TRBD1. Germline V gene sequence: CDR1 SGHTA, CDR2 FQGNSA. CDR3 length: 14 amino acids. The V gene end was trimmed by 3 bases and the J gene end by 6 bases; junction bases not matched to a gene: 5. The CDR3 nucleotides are TGTGCCAGCAGCTTGCGACAGGGTGGTCAGCCCCAGCATTTT. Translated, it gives CASSLRQGGQPQHF.

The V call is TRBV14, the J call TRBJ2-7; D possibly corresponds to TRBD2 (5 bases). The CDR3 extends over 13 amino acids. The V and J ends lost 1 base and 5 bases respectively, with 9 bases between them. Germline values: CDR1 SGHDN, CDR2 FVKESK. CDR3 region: CASSQVTEDEQYF. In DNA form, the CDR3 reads TGTGCCAGCAGCCAAGTCACGGAGGACGAGCAGTACTTC.

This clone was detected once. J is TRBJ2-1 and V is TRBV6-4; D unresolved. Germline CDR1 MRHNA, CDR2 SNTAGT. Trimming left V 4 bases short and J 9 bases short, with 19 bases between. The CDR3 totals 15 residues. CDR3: CASSVDNDWMGEQFF. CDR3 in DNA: TGTGCCAGCAGTGTGGATAATGACTGGATGGGTGAGCAGTTCTTC.

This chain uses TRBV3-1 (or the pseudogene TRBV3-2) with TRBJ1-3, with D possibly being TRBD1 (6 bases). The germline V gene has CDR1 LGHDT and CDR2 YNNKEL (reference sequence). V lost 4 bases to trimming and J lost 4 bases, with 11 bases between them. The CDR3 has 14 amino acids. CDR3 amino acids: CASSRAGAGNTIYF. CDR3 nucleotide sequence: TGTGCCAGCAGCCGGGCAGGGGCAGGAAACACCATATATTTT.

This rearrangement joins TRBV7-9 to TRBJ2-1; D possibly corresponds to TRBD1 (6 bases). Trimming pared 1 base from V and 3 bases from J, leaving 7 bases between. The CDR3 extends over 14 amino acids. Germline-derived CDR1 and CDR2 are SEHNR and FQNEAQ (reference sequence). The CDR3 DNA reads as TGTGCCAGCAGCTTAGGGGACAACTACAATGAGCAGTTCTTC. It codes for CASSLGDNYNEQFF.

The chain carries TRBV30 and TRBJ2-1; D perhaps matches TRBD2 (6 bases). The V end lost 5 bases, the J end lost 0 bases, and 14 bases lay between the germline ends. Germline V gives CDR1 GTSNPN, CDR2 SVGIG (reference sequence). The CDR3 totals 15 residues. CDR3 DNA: TGTGCCTGGCTCCGGAGGGCCGGCTCCTACAATGAGCAGTTCTTC. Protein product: CAWLRRAGSYNEQFF.

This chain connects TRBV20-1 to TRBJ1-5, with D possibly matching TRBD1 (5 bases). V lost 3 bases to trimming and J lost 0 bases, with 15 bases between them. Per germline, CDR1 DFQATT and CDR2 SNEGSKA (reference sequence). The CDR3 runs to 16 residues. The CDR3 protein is CSASFGGRISNQPQHF. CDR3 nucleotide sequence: TGCAGTGCTAGTTTTGGGGGGAGGATTAGCAATCAGCCCCAGCATTTT.

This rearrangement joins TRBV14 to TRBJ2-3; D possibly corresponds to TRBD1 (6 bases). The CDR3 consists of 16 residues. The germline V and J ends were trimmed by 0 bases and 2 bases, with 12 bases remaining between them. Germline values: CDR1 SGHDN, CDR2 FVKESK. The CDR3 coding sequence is TGTGCCAGCAGCCAAGATAGGACAGTTCTCACAGATACGCAGTATTTT. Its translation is CASSQDRTVLTDTQYF.

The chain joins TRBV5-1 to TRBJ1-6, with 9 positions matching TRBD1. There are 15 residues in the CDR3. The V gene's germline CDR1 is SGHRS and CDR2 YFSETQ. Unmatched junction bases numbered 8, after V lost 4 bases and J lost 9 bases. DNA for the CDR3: TGCGCCAGCAGCCCCCGGGACAGGGTTCGTTCACCCCTCCACTTT. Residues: CASSPRDRVRSPLHF.